This T cell receptor (beta chain) was profiled in a study of blood T cell repertoires in COVID-19. Individuals aged roughly 18 to 95 years were recruited from 24 US areas. Cohorts were based on clinical histories the participants reported. The CDR3 has 15 amino acids. J gave up 5 bases and V 6 bases, and 7 bases lay outside the gene matches. Germline V gives CDR1 MNHEY, CDR2 SVGAGI. Libraries were prepared by immunoSEQ multiplex PCR; TCRdb keeps only in-frame clonotypes and omits some of them. The repertoire includes 200,000 to 250,000 clones, around 84% of them detected once, and 5.5% to 7.5% sits in the top ten.

The TCR comes from a woman between 35 and 50 years old who had recovered from COVID-19. This chain joins TRBV6-5 and TRBJ2-1, with 10 bases aligning to TRBD2. The sequencing sample was made of PBMCs or T cells enriched from blood (not recorded which). CDR3 sequence reads: CASSPSGRGDNEQFF. As DNA, the CDR3 is TGTGCCAGCAGCCCCAGCGGGAGGGGAGACAATGAGCAGTTCTTC.